This TCR beta chain was sequenced during a study of cytomegalovirus exposure and HLA in healthy donors. Study information: Approximately 180 million T cells yielded more than 95 million unique TCR beta sequences, as an earlier analysis found. Whole-study results and caveats: Specific recognition of CMV antigens was confirmed in vitro for a few chains (all CMV-associated). Listed as cytomegalovirus-associated were 164 TCR beta chains.

Vbeta (60) and Jbeta (13) primers were used in the PCR. Libraries were prepared by immunoSEQ multiplex PCR; TCRdb keeps only in-frame clonotypes and omits some of them. The sample contains some 130,000 clones, roughly four fifths of which appear only once. The CDR3 is 15 residues long. The V gene's germline CDR1 is LNHDA and CDR2 SQIVND (reference sequence). J was trimmed by 8 bases and V by 3 bases; bases with no gene match: 6. In this sample, this clone turned up a few times. Its antigen remains unknown. The sequenced sample consisted of PBMCs. V gene TRBV19 combines with J gene TRBJ2-5, with TRBD2 matching 13 bases. The source of this sequence is a man younger than 40 in good health and CMV-seronegative. DNA of the CDR3: TGTGCCAGTAGTATGACTAGCGGGGGGATCCCAACCCAGTACTTC. Translation gives CASSMTSGGIPTQYF.